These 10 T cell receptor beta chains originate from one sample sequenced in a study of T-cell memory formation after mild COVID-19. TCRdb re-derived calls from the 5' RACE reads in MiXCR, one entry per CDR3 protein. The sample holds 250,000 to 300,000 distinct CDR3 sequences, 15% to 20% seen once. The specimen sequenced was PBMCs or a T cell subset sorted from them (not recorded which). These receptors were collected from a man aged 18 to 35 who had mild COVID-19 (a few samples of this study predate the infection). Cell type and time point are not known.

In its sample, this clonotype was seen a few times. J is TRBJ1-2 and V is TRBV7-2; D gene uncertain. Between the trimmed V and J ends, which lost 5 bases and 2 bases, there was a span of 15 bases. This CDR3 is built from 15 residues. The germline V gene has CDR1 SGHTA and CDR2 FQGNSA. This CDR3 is CASSLGPRENYGYTF. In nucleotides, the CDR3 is TGTGCCAGCAGCCTAGGACCGCGGGAAAACTATGGCTACACCTTC.

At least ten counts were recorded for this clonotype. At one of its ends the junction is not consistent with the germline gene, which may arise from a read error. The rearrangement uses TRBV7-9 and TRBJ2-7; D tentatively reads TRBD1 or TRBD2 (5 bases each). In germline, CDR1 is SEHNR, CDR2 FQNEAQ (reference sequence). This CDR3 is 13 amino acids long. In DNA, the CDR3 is TGCGCCAGCAGCTTATCAGGGAGCTACGAGCAGTACTTC. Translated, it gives CASSLSGSYEQYF. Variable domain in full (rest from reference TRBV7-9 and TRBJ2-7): DTGVSQNPRHKITKRGQNVTFRCDPISEHNRLYWYRQTLGQGPEFLTYFQNEAQLEKSRLLSDRFSAERPKGSFSTLEIQRTEQGDSAMYLCASSLSGSYEQYFGPGTRLTVT.

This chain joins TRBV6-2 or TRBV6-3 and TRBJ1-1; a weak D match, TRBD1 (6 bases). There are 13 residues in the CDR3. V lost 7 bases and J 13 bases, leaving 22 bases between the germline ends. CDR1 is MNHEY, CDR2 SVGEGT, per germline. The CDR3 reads CASTNRGSGDGFF. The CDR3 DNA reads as TGTGCCAGCACCAACCGAGGGTCAGGGGATGGTTTCTTT.

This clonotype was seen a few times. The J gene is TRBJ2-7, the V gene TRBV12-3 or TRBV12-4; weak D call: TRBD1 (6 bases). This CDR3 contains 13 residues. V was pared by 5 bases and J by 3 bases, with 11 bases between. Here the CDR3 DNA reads TGTGCCAGCAGTAGGACAGATATCTACGAGCAGTACTTC. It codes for CASSRTDIYEQYF.

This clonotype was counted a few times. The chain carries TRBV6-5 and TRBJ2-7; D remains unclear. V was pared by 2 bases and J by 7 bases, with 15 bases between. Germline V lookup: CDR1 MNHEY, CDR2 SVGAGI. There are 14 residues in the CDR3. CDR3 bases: TGTGCCAGCAGTTACAGGGAAGGGCGTGAAGAGCAGTACTTC. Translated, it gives CASSYREGREEQYF.

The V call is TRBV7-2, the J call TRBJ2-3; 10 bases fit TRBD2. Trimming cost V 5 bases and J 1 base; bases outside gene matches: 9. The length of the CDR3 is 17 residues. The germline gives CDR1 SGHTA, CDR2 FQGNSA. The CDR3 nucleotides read TGTGCCAGCAGCCAAAAACTAGCGGGGCGTCGCACAGATACGCAGTATTTT. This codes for CASSQKLAGRRTDTQYF.

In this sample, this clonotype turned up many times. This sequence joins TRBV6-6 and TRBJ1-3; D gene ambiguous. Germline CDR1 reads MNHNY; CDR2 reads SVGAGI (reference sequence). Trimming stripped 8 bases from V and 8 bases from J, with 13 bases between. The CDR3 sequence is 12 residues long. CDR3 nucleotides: TGTGCCAGCGTCGCGGTTTCCGACACCATATATTTT. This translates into CASVAVSDTIYF.

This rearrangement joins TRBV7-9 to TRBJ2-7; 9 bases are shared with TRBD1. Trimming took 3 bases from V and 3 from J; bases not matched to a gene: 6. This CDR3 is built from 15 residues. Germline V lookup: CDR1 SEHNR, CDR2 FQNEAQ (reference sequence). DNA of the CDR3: TGTGCCAGCAGCTTGCCCTGGACAGGGGACTACGAGCAGTACTTC. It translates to CASSLPWTGDYEQYF.

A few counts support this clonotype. CDR3 in amino acids: CASSPGGRSYEQYF. The CDR3 region has the DNA TGCGCCAGCAGCCCTGGCGGCCGCTCCTACGAGCAGTACTTC. The chain employs TRBV4-1 and TRBJ2-7; D ambiguous. The CDR3 length is 14 residues. CDR1 and CDR2 from the germline V gene are MGHRA and YSYEKL. V dropped 4 bases and J dropped 0 bases, with 10 bases sitting between them.

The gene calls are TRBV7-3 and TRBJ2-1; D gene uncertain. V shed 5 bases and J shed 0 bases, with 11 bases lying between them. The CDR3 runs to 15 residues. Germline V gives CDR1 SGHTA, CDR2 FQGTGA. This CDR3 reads CASSVRRSSYNEQFF. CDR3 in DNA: TGTGCCAGCAGCGTCCGCAGGAGCTCCTACAATGAGCAGTTCTTC.